This T cell receptor (beta chain) emerged from a study of blood T cell repertoires in COVID-19. On the study more broadly: Samples representing acute and convalescent COVID-19 were sourced from the United States, Italy and Spain. T cells, B-cell-depleted T cells, or PBMCs supplied cDNA or gDNA.

Germline V gene data show CDR1 as LNHDA and CDR2 as SQIVND (reference sequence). Germline trimming cut 7 bases from V and 8 bases from J; bases unmatched to any gene: 10. The CDR3 covers 15 residues. Measured with immunoSEQ multiplex PCR; TCRdb has only the in-frame clones, and not every one. The sample lists roughly 340,000 clones; around 87% were seen once. What was sequenced was PBMCs or T cells enriched from blood (not recorded which). The TCR sequence derives from a man between 40 and 49 years old in a cohort exposed to, infected with or recovered from COVID-19 (not recorded which). The chain combines TRBV19 with TRBJ1-4; TRBD1 agrees at 10 bases. CDR3 bases: TGTGCCAGTACCCATCTGGACAGGGGGGGGGAAAAACTGTTTTTT. The encoded protein is CASTHLDRGGEKLFF.